This T cell receptor (beta chain) was sequenced in a study of blood T cell repertoires in COVID-19. Study in general: Acute and convalescent COVID-19 samples came from the United States, Italy and Spain. Sample material is recorded as cDNA or gDNA derived from T cells, B-cell-depleted T cells, or PBMCs.

The CDR3 is made up of 16 amino acids. V lost 6 bases and J lost 9, with 25 bases in between. CDR1 is LGHDT, CDR2 YNNKEL, per germline (reference sequence). Clones were read by immunoSEQ multiplex PCR, and TCRdb kept only the in-frame ones, dropping some. Found here are 52,000 or so clones, approximately 91% of them singletons; the top ten hold 8.5%. The gene calls are TRBV3-1 (or the pseudogene TRBV3-2) and TRBJ2-3; maybe TRBD2 (6 bases). This TCR was sampled from a man in his 60s with active COVID-19. Sequencing was done on a sample of peripheral blood. Here the CDR3 DNA reads TGTGCCAGCAGTCCTCAGGGTTTATCGGGAGCGAGGACGCAGTATTTT. Encoded protein: CASSPQGLSGARTQYF.